The entry below gives a single T cell receptor beta chain sequence along with its context. This CDR3 is also generated by other DNA sequences in the sample. In the authors' workflow: Amplification of reference gene primers was used by the study to estimate nucleated cell counts. Method: immunoSEQ multiplex PCR; TCRdb's copy keeps in-frame clones and lacks some. The D gene and trimming were derived from the DNA, and the V and J assignments and clone size from that table. In the table there are roughly 330,000 clones, 85% to 90% of which are singletons. The data are from a study of blood T cell repertoires in COVID-19. Study-level background: From T cells, B-cell-depleted T cells, or PBMCs came the material, which was cDNA or gDNA.

Living in about 25 US areas, the participants were between 18 and 89 years of age. The study counted Cohort 3 donors as recovered given two negative PCRs, clearance, or symptom resolution. Germline V gives CDR1 SEHNR, CDR2 FQNEAQ (reference sequence). V trimming: 1 base; J trimming: 4 bases; junction bases outside the gene matches: 0. The CDR3 is 15 residues long. The sample was PBMCs or T cells enriched from blood (not recorded which). This chain uses TRBV7-9 with TRBJ1-4, with TRBD1 matching 10 bases. The sequence derives from a woman aged 18-35 years who had recovered from COVID-19. The CDR3 DNA is TGTGCCAGCAGCTTAGGGACAGGGGGTAATGAAAAACTGTTTTTT. This gives the protein CASSLGTGGNEKLFF.